This TCR beta chain was identified during a study of blood T cell repertoires in COVID-19. Source study methods: Amplification of reference gene primers was used by the study to estimate nucleated cell counts. Profiling relied on immunoSEQ multiplex PCR, and the TCRdb table lists in-frame clones only, not all of them. That table gives V, J and clone size, and the DNA gave D and trimming. This sample has over 70,000 clones, with roughly 90% found just once. Germline V gene lookup returns CDR1 SGHRS and CDR2 YFSETQ. The CDR3 is 17 residues long. Trimming removed 3 bases from V and 9 bases from J; junction bases left unmatched: 13.

The rearrangement links TRBV5-1 to TRBJ1-6, with 9 bases lining up with TRBD1. The sequenced sample consisted of peripheral blood. This TCR came from a human donor with active COVID-19. The donor label of this sample is uncertain. The CDR3 is CASSSGQGRKGVSPLHF. CDR3 bases: TGCGCCAGCAGCTCTGGACAGGGGCGAAAAGGAGTTTCACCCCTCCACTTT.